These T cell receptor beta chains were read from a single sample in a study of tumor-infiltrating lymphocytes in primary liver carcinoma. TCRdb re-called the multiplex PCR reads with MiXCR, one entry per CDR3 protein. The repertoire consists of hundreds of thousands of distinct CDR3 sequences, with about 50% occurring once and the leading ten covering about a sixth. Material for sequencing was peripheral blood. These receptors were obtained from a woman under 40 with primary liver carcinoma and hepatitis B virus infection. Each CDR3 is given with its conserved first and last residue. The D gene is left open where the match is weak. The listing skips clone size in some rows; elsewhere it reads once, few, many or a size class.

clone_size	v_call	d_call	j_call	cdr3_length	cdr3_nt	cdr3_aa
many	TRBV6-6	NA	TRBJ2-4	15	TGTGCCAGCAGGGAAAATGGCATAAGGGGATACATTCAGTACTTC	CASRENGIRGYIQYF
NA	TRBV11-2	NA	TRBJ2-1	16	TGTGCCAGCAGCTTAAGTCTGGACGTGAGCTATAATGAGCAGTTCTTC	CASSLSLDVSYNEQFF
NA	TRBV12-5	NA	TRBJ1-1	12	TGTACTAGTGTCCGGGGGGGATCTGAAGCTTTCTTT	CTSVRGGSEAFF
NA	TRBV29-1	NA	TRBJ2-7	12	TGCAGCGTTGAAGATTGGGGGTACGAGCAGTACTTC	CSVEDWGYEQYF
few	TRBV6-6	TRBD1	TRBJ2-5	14	TGTGCCAGCAGTTCGGGACAGGGTGGGGAGACCCAGTACTTC	CASSSGQGGETQYF
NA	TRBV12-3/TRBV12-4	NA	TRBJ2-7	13	TGTGCCAGCACTTTGAGAAGCCTCGGCGAGCAGTACTTC	CASTLRSLGEQYF
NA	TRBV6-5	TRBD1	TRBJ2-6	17	TGTACCAGCAGCCGCCTGATACAGGGGTCTGGGGCCAACGTCCTGACTTTC	CTSSRLIQGSGANVLTF
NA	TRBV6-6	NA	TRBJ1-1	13	TGTGTCAGCAGTTACATAGGGGACACTGAAGCTTTCTTT	CVSSYIGDTEAFF
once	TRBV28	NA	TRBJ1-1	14	TGTGCCAACACTCGCACACAGGGTGGCACTGAAGCTTTCTTT	CANTRTQGGTEAFF
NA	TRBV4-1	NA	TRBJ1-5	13	TGCGCCAGCAGCCAAGATTACAATCAGCCCCAGCTTTTT	CASSQDYNQPQLF
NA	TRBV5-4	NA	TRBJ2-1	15	TGTACCAGCAGCTTGGCCGGGGAGGCCTACAATGAGCAGTTCTTC	CTSSLAGEAYNEQFF
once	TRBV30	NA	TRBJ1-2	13	TGTGCCTGGACCCCCGACAGAGGCTATGGCTACACCTTC	CAWTPDRGYGYTF
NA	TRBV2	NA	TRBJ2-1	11	TGTGCCAGCAATAGGGGTACTGAGCAGTTCTTC	CASNRGTEQFF
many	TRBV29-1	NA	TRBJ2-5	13	TGCAGCGTTGGTCTTCTGACCGAAGAGACCCAGTACTTC	CSVGLLTEETQYF
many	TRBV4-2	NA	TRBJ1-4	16	TGTGCCAGCAGCCAAGGGGATGGTGCAACTAATGAAAAACTGTTTTTT	CASSQGDGATNEKLFF
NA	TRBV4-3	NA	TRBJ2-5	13	TGCGCCAGCAACCCGGACTCGCAAGAGACCCAGTACTTC	CASNPDSQETQYF
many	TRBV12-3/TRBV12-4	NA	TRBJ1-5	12	TGTGCCAGCAGCCCCTCGGGTCAGCCCCAGCATTTT	CASSPSGQPQHF
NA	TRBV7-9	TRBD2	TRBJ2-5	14	TGTGGCAGCAGCGCCAGGACTAGCGGGGAGACCCAGTACTTC	CGSSARTSGETQYF
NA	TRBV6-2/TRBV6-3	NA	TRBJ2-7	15	TGTGCCAGCAGCTCGATCCGGTCCGTCTCCTGCGAGAAGTACTTC	CASSSIRSVSCEKYF
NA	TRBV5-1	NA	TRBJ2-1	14	TGCGCCAGCAGCTTGGAGGGCTCCTACAATGAGCAGTTCTTC	CASSLEGSYNEQFF
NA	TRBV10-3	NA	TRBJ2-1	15	TGTGCCATCAGTGAGTCGGCGACTACAGACAGTGAGCAGTTCTTC	CAISESATTDSEQFF
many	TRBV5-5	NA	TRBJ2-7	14	TGTGCCAGCAGCTTGGACGCGGGCTCCTACGAGCAGTACTTC	CASSLDAGSYEQYF
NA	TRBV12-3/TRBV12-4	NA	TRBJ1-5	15	TGTGCCAGCAGTTTGGTGCTTAGTTCCAATCAGTCCCAGCATTTT	CASSLVLSSNQSQHF
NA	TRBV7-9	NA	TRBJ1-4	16	TGTGCCAGCAGTTTAGCACCGGGACACGGGAATGAAAAACTGTTTTTT	CASSLAPGHGNEKLFF
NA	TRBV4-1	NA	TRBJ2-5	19	TGCGCCAGCAGCCAAAAGTCCGCCCTTGTTAGCGGAGAAAAAGAGACCCAGAACTTC	CASSQKSALVSGEKETQNF
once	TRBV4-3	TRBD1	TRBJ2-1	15	TGCGCCAGTAGCTGGAGACAGGGATCATACGATGAGCAGTTCTTC	CASSWRQGSYDEQFF
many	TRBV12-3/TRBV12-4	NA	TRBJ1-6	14	TGTGCCAGCGGTGGAGGGACGGATAATTCACCCCTCCACTTT	CASGGGTDNSPLHF
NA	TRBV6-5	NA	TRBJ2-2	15	TGTGCCAGCAGTTACGCGACCGGTTCCACCGGGGAGCTGTTTTTT	CASSYATGSTGELFF
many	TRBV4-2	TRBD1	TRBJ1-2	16	TGTGCCAGCAGCCAAGATCGACAGGGGGCCGGCTATGGCTACACCTTC	CASSQDRQGAGYGYTF
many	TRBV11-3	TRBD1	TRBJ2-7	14	TGTGCCAGCAGCCCCCGGACAGGGAGATACGAGCAGTACTTC	CASSPRTGRYEQYF
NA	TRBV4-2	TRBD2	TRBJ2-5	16	TGTGCCAGCAGCCCCTCTGGTGCGGGAGGTAAAGAGACCCAGTACTTC	CASSPSGAGGKETQYF
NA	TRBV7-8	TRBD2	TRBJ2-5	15	TGTGCCAGCCTCCGCTGGGGAGGGACCCAAGAGACCCAGTACTTC	CASLRWGGTQETQYF
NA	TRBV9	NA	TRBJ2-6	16	TGTGCCAGCAGCGTCCAGGGAAACCCTGGGGCCAACGTCCTGACTTTC	CASSVQGNPGANVLTF
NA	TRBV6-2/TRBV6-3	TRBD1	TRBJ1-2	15	TGTGCCAGCAGGGGACAGGGGGCGCATGGCTGTGGCTACACCTTC	CASRGQGAHGCGYTF
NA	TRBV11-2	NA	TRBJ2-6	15	TGTGCCACCCAGCGGCCGCACTCTGGGGCCAACGTCCTGACTTTC	CATQRPHSGANVLTF